The 4 T cell receptor beta chains listed next were all sequenced from one sample in a study of CD8 T cells in ankylosing spondylitis. TCRdb fed the 5' RACE reads into MiXCR, producing one record per CDR3 protein. This table has some 140,000 distinct CDR3 sequences, approximately 10% appearing once. Material: blood, either unsorted or a sorted T cell fraction (not recorded which). These receptors all come from a female donor with ankylosing spondylitis or in good health (not recorded which).

The sample holds many counts of this clonotype. The chain recombines TRBV15 with TRBJ2-5; D is uncertain. V gave up 3 bases and J gave up 2 bases, with 1 base separating them. The CDR3 has 11 residues. Germline V lookup: CDR1 LNHNV, CDR2 YYDKDF (reference sequence). In DNA form, the CDR3 reads TGTGCCACCAGCAGTCAAGAGACCCAGTACTTC. Its translation is CATSSQETQYF. Full variable domain (missing parts from reference TRBV15 and TRBJ2-5): DAMVIQNPRYQVTQFGKPVTLSCSQTLNHNVMYWYQQKSSQAPKLLFHYYDKDFNNEADTPDNFQSRRPNTSFCFLDIRSPGLGDTAMYLCATSSQETQYFGPGTRLLVL.

This clonotype was detected ten times or more. V usage is TRBV14 and J usage is TRBJ1-2; the D gene is possibly TRBD1 (5 bases). Trimming pared 1 base from V and 5 bases from J, leaving 11 bases between. CDR1 SGHDN and CDR2 FVKESK come from the germline V gene. The CDR3 sequence is 14 residues long. The CDR3 here is CASSQVTQVYGYTF. The CDR3 nucleotides are TGTGCCAGCAGCCAAGTCACACAGGTTTATGGCTACACCTTC.

Ten or more counts support this clonotype. The chain joins TRBV20-1 to TRBJ1-1; D is possibly TRBD1 (5 bases). The CDR3 contains 13 residues. The germline CDR1 and CDR2 sequences are DFQATT and SNEGSKA (reference sequence). Trimming shortened V by 5 bases and J by 0 bases, and 10 bases separated the two germline ends. The CDR3 nucleotides are TGCAGTGCTTGGACATCGGTGAACACTGAAGCTTTCTTT. Translation gives CSAWTSVNTEAFF.

This clonotype was picked up many times. The V call is TRBV12-3 or TRBV12-4, the J call TRBJ2-7; D gene ambiguous. The CDR3 has 11 amino acids. Between the trimmed V and J ends, which lost 4 bases and 9 bases, there was a span of 10 bases. The CDR3 nucleotides are TGTGCCAGCAGTTGGTCGGCAGGGCAGTACTTC. Encoded protein: CASSWSAGQYF.